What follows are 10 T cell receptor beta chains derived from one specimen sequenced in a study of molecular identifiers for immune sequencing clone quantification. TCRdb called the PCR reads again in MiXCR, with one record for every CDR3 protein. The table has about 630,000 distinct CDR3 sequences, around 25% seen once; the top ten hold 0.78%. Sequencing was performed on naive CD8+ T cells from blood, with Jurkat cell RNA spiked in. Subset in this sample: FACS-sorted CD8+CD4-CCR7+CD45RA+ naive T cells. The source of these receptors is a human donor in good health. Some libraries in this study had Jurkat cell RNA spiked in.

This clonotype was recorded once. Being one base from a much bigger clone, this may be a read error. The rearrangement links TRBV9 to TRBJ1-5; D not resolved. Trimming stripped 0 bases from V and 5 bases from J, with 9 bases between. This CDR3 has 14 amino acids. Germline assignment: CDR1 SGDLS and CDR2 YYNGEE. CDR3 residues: CASSVGNGDQPQHF. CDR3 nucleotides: TGTGCCAGCAGCGTAGGAAATGGAGATCAGCCCCAGCATTTT.

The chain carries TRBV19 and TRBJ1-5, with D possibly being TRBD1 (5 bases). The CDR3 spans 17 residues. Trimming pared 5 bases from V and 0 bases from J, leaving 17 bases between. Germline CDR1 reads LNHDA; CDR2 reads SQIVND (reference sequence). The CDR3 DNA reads TGTGCCAGTAGTCCCGGGGGGGGACCCGATAGCAATCAGCCCCAGCATTTT. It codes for CASSPGGGPDSNQPQHF.

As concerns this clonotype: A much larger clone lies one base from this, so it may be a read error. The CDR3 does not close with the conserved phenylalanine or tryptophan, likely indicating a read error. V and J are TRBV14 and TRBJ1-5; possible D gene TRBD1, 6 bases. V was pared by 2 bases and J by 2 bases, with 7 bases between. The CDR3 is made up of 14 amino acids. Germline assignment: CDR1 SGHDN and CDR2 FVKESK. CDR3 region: CASSQQGRNQPQHI. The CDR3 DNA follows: TGTGCCAGCAGCCAACAGGGGCGCAATCAGCCCCAGCATATT.

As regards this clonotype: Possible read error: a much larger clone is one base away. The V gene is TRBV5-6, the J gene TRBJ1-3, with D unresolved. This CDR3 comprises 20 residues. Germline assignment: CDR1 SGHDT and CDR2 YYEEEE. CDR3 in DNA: TGTGCCAGCAGCTCTCCTAATTACCAATCTGACGGAACCTCTGGAAACACCATATTTTTT. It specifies CASSSPNYQSDGTSGNTIFF.

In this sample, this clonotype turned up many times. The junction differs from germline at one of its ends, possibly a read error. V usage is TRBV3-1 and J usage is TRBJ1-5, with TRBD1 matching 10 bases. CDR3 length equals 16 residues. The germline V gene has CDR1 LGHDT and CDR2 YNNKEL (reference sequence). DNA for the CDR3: TGTGCCAGCAGCAAAGAGGGACAGGGGTACAATCAGCCCCAGCATTTT. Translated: CASSKEGQGYNQPQHF.

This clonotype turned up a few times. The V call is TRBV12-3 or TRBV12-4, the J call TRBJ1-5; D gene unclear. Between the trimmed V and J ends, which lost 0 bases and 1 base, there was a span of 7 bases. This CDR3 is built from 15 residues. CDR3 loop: CASSLALSSNQPQHF. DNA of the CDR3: TGTGCCAGCAGTTTAGCGCTAAGCAGCAATCAGCCCCAGCATTTT.

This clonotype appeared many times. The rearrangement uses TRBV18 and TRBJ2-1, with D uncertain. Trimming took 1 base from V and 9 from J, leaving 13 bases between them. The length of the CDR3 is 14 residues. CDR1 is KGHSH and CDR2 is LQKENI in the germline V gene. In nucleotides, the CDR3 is TGTGCCAGCTCACCACTTCCCCTGGACGGTGAGCAGTTCTTC. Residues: CASSPLPLDGEQFF.

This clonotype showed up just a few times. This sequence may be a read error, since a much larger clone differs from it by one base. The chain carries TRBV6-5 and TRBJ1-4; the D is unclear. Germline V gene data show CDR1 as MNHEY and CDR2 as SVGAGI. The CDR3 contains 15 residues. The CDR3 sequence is CASSPFEGIMEKLSF. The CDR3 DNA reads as TGTGCCAGCAGCCCTTTTGAGGGCATAATGGAAAAACTGTCTTTT.

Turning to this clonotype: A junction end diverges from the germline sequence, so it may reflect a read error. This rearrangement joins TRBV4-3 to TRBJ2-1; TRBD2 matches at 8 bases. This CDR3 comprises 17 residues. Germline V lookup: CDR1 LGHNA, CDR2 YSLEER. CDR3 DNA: TGCGCCAGCGGCCAGCCCTACGAGCGGGGGACCTACAATGAGCAGTTCTTC. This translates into CASGQPYERGTYNEQFF.

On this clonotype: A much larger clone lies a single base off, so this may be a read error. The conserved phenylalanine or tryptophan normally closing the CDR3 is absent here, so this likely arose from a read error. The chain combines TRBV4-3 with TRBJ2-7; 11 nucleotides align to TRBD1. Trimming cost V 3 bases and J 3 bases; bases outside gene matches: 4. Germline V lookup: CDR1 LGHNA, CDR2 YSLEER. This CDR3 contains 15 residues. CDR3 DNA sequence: TGCGCCAGCAGCCAGCCGGGACAGGGGGTCTACGAGCAGTACATC. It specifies CASSQPGQGVYEQYI.